This T cell receptor beta chain is drawn from a study of cytomegalovirus exposure and HLA in healthy donors. In the PCR, 60 Vbeta and 13 Jbeta primers were used. Assay used: immunoSEQ multiplex PCR; TCRdb lists only in-frame clones, some missing. The repertoire consists of around 110,000 clones, with around three quarters occurring once and the leading ten covering around 0.79%. CDR3 length equals 12 residues. V shed 3 bases and J shed 4 bases, with 3 bases lying between them. In germline, CDR1 is LNHDA, CDR2 SQIVND (reference sequence). The rearrangement joins TRBV19 to TRBJ2-2; D unresolved. The TCR was taken from a woman aged 25 to 39 in good health and CMV-seronegative. What was sequenced was PBMCs. The CDR3 bases are TGTGCCAGTAGTATCCGCACCGGGGAGCTGTTTTTT. Its protein is CASSIRTGELFF.